This passage covers 5 T cell receptor beta chains from one sample sequenced in a study of blood T cells in healthy people across ages. A second PCR, run for about 7 to 11 cycles, used a sample-barcoded 5' primer plus a J-beta primer mix. TCRdb ran MiXCR on the 5' RACE reads and lists one entry per CDR3 protein. The sample holds 550,000 to 750,000 distinct CDR3 sequences, roughly 21% seen once. The sequencing sample was made of blood. The receptors were gathered from a man between 70 and 80 years old in good health.

V is TRBV4-1 and J is TRBJ1-4, with a possible D match to TRBD1 (6 bases). V lost 0 bases and J 5 bases, leaving 10 bases between the germline ends. CDR1 MGHRA and CDR2 YSYEKL come from the germline V gene. CDR3 size: 15 residues. CDR3 DNA sequence: TGCGCCAGCAGCCAAGATTACAGGGCGAATGAAAAACTGTTTTTT. It encodes CASSQDYRANEKLFF.

The sample holds a few counts of this clonotype. The chain links TRBV3-1 to TRBJ2-7, with D tentatively TRBD1 (6 bases). The germline gives CDR1 LGHDT, CDR2 YNNKEL (reference sequence). This CDR3 has 14 residues. The V end was cut by 0 bases, the J end by 5 bases, with 11 bases between. This CDR3 reads CASSQDYRANEQYF. The CDR3 DNA follows: TGTGCCAGCAGCCAAGACTACAGGGCCAACGAGCAGTACTTC.

The CDR3 reads CASSTSLGEQYF. CDR3 nucleotides: TGTGCCAGCAGTACCAGCCTCGGCGAGCAGTACTTC. The rearrangement joins TRBV28 to TRBJ2-5, with D uncertain. Judging by the DNA end, TRBJ2-7 fits better; the J call may be wrong. This CDR3 contains 12 residues. Per germline, CDR1 MDHEN and CDR2 SYDVKM.

There are a few counts of this clonotype. The CDR3 spells CSVVRRNTEAFF. In DNA, the CDR3 is TGCAGCGTTGTCCGTCGGAACACTGAAGCTTTCTTT. V and J are TRBV29-1 and TRBJ1-1; D not resolved. V lost 4 bases and J lost 1, with 7 bases in between. Germline V gene sequence: CDR1 SQVTM, CDR2 ANQGSEA. The CDR3 runs 12 residues.

This clonotype was found many times. The chain combines TRBV28 with TRBJ2-1; 7 nucleotides match TRBD1. This CDR3 has 14 residues. The germline gives CDR1 MDHEN, CDR2 SYDVKM. The V segment lost 6 bases and the J segment 5 bases; nucleotides outside the gene matches: 7. The CDR3 nucleotides read TGTGCCAGCAGACCCGGGACAGAAAACAATGAGCAGTTCTTC. It specifies CASRPGTENNEQFF. Drawing the rest from reference TRBV28 and TRBJ2-1, the complete variable domain is DVKVTQSSRYLVKRTGEKVFLECVQDMDHENMFWYRQDPGLGLRLIYFSYDVKMKEKGDIPEGYSVSREKKERFSLILESASTNQTSMYLCASRPGTENNEQFFGPGTRLTVL.